The TCR beta chain under discussion was sequenced for a study of metastatic and nonmetastatic thyroid tumors (dated by TCRdb to 2018 to 2021). For context, the study as a whole: The researchers compared repertoires between peripheral blood samples and tumor or nodule tissue samples from patients with malignant or benign thyroid disease. General findings and caveats noted by the study authors: TCR beta diversity was reported as significantly higher in malignant tumors than in benign nodules, in both blood and tumor samples.

Library preparation was by PCR. For sequencing, an Illumina HiSeq 4000 was employed. High-throughput sequencing was used to profile the TCR beta-chain CDR3 region of every patient. The paper's processing steps were these. A classifier to discriminate distant-metastatic papillary thyroid cancer patients was built from CDR3 differences across clinicopathological groups. To measure repertoire diversity the researchers used the Shannon index, while the Morisita-Horn index served to gauge how similar the tumor and blood repertoires were. Through fastp at Q25 and MiXCR, TCRdb rebuilt clones from the public reads, retaining in-frame beta chains. These V and J calls derive from TCRdb rather than the authors' analysis. The sample table shows fewer than 25,000 clones, and 20% to 25% are seen once. 70% to 80% of the sample lies in the top ten. Before undergoing thyroid surgery, none of the patients had been given any kind of treatment. Patient clinical samples collected from about 2011 to 2019 were retrospectively analysed using T-cell receptor beta sequencing.

V is cut back by 8 bases and J by 3 bases, with 5 bases in the junction unmatched. Taken from cysteine to phenylalanine, the CDR3 has 13 residues. Left in the record is the CDR3 DNA by itself, 39 bases read in frame from the first base. Sequences DFQATT (CDR1) and SNEGSKA (CDR2) are obtained from the germline V gene (reference sequence). With regard to this clone: The antigen it recognizes is unknown. Nothing much larger sits one base from this clone, and base qualities are not available.

This sequence uses TRBV20-1 and TRBJ1-5; 9 bases in between match TRBD1. This sequence originates from a male donor with papillary thyroid cancer or a benign thyroid nodule (not recorded which). Some clones in this sample may be carry-over from other donors' samples. Source material: blood. The CDR3 region: CSTGDRANQPQHF. The DNA sequence is TGCAGTACGGGGGACAGGGCCAATCAGCCCCAGCATTTT.